Below, 17 T cell receptor beta chains from the same sample are listed, as sequenced in a study of blood T cell repertoires in COVID-19. Generated by immunoSEQ multiplex PCR, the TCRdb table keeps only in-frame clones and is missing some. The sample has about 350,000 clones; around nine tenths are singletons. Input material: PBMCs or T cells enriched from blood (not recorded which). Receptor source: a woman in her twenties or thirties who had been exposed to COVID-19.

The chain is built from TRBV24-1 and TRBJ1-2; D remains ambiguous. Germline V lookup: CDR1 KGHDR, CDR2 SFDVKD. Trimming left V 4 bases short and J 7 bases short, with 12 bases between. The CDR3 sequence is 13 residues long. The CDR3 region is CATSDRGLGGYTF. The DNA for the CDR3 is TGTGCCACCAGTGACCGCGGACTGGGTGGCTACACCTTC.

V usage is TRBV28 and J usage is TRBJ1-2, with a possible D match to TRBD1 (5 bases). In germline, CDR1 is MDHEN, CDR2 SYDVKM. This CDR3 has 15 amino acids. Trimming took 4 bases from V and 6 from J, leaving 18 bases between them. The CDR3 region is CASSSPRTTRHGYTF. DNA of the CDR3: TGTGCCAGCAGTTCTCCCCGGACAACGAGGCATGGCTACACCTTC.

The chain recombines TRBV18 with TRBJ1-2; 9 bases agree with TRBD1. CDR3 length: 15 residues. CDR1 KGHSH and CDR2 LQKENI come from the germline V gene. V shed 5 bases and J 6 bases; nucleotides not matched to a gene: 10. The CDR3 DNA reads TGTGCCAGCTCATTCCAACAGGGGGCTCCAAATGGCTACACCTTC. Translating gives CASSFQQGAPNGYTF.

The chain has TRBV24-1 and TRBJ2-7; weak D call: TRBD1 (6 bases). This CDR3 spans 16 amino acids. CDR1 is KGHDR and CDR2 is SFDVKD in the germline V gene. V dropped 4 bases and J dropped 5 bases, with 20 bases sitting between them. The CDR3: CATSDDTHQGWDEQYF. CDR3 nucleotide sequence: TGTGCCACCAGTGACGACACCCACCAGGGGTGGGACGAGCAGTACTTC.

The table lists this clone with a count of one. V and J are TRBV3-1 (or the pseudogene TRBV3-2) and TRBJ1-1; D is possibly TRBD1 (5 bases). V gave up 4 bases and J gave up 1 base, with 7 bases separating them. This CDR3 is built from 13 residues. Germline V CDR1 and CDR2: LGHDT, YNNKEL (reference sequence). Here the CDR3 DNA reads TGTGCCAGCAGCCGGGGCCGGAACACTGAAGCTTTCTTT. It is translated as CASSRGRNTEAFF.

The chain joins TRBV3-1 (or the pseudogene TRBV3-2) to TRBJ2-7; TRBD2 agrees at 9 bases. The germline V gene has CDR1 LGHDT and CDR2 YNNKEL (reference sequence). This CDR3 is built from 13 residues. V shed 3 bases, J shed 5 bases, and the junction held 2 bases outside the gene matches. CDR3 in amino acids: CASSQSGRNEQYF. CDR3 coding DNA: TGTGCCAGCAGCCAGAGCGGGAGGAACGAGCAGTACTTC.

The J gene is TRBJ2-3, the V gene TRBV7-3, with TRBD2 matching over 7 bases. From germline, CDR1 is SGHTA and CDR2 FQGTGA. V lost 1 base and J lost 5; bases outside the gene matches: 9. CDR3 size: 16 residues. CDR3 amino acids: CASSLRGGRVGDTQYF. As DNA, the CDR3 is TGTGCCAGCAGCTTAAGGGGCGGGAGAGTCGGAGATACGCAGTATTTT.

The chain employs TRBV27 and TRBJ1-3; 9 nucleotides match TRBD1. J was trimmed by 3 bases and V by 5 bases; bases with no gene match: 5. The CDR3 consists of 15 residues. Per germline, CDR1 MNHEY and CDR2 SMNVEV (reference sequence). The DNA of the CDR3 is TGTGCCAGCAGTACCCGGACAGGGGATGGAAACACCATATATTTT. Translation: CASSTRTGDGNTIYF.

The chain is built from TRBV6-4 and TRBJ2-1, with D unclear. Germline V gene lookup returns CDR1 MRHNA and CDR2 SNTAGT. V was clipped by 2 bases and J by 0 bases, with 11 bases between them. The CDR3 loop spans 16 amino acids. The CDR3 DNA is TGTGCCAGCAGTGACGTGGCGGCAGCCTCCTACAATGAGCAGTTCTTC. Protein sequence: CASSDVAAASYNEQFF.

The CDR3, as DNA: TGTGCCAGCCACGCCGGGGGGCCCTATGGCTACACCTTC. It yields the protein CASHAGGPYGYTF. The chain couples TRBV18 to TRBJ1-2; D perhaps matches TRBD1 (6 bases). The length of the CDR3 is 13 residues. Per germline, CDR1 KGHSH and CDR2 LQKENI. V was pared by 8 bases and J by 4 bases, with 14 bases between.

In its sample, this clone was seen a few times. V gene TRBV19 combines with J gene TRBJ2-7; TRBD2 is a possible D gene (5 bases). This CDR3 region has 15 residues. V was clipped by 5 bases and J by 3 bases, with 17 bases between them. The germline V gene encodes CDR1 LNHDA and CDR2 SQIVND (reference sequence). This CDR3 is CASSHGSAEIYEQYF. The CDR3 DNA reads TGTGCCAGTAGTCATGGGTCAGCGGAGATCTACGAGCAGTACTTC.

The chain is built from TRBV28 and TRBJ2-7; 7 bases are a match to TRBD2. Germline CDR1 is MDHEN and CDR2 is SYDVKM. The CDR3 contains 13 residues. J gave up 6 bases and V 5 bases, and 7 bases lay outside the gene matches. CDR3 in DNA: TGTGCCAGCAGTCCCAGATGGGGGGGCGAGCAGTACTTC. Its translation is CASSPRWGGEQYF. The full variable domain, with the rest looked up from reference TRBV28 and TRBJ2-7, is DVKVTQSSRYLVKRTGEKVFLECVQDMDHENMFWYRQDPGLGLRLIYFSYDVKMKEKGDIPEGYSVSREKKERFSLILESASTNQTSMYLCASSPRWGGEQYFGPGTRLTVT.

This chain links TRBV19 with TRBJ1-2, with 8 bases aligning to TRBD1. V was pared by 4 bases and J by 2 bases, with 0 bases of the junction left unmatched. CDR1 and CDR2 from the germline V gene are LNHDA and SQIVND (reference sequence). The CDR3 is 13 amino acids. CDR3 in DNA: TGTGCCAGTAGTAGACAGGGGAACTATGGCTACACCTTC. Residues: CASSRQGNYGYTF.

The chain recombines TRBV11-2 with TRBJ2-7, with TRBD1 as a possible D gene (5 bases). CDR1 SGHAT and CDR2 FQNNGV come from the germline V gene. Trimming shortened V by 1 base and J by 2 bases, and 6 bases separated the two germline ends. The CDR3 consists of 13 residues. The CDR3 region has the DNA TGTGCCAGCAGCTTAGGACAGCCCTACGAGCAGTACTTC. Translated: CASSLGQPYEQYF.

V and J are TRBV10-2 and TRBJ2-7, with 10 bases identical to TRBD2. Looked up from germline, CDR1 is WSHSY and CDR2 is SAAADI. Losses at the gene ends were 4 bases for V and 3 bases for J; bases not matched to a gene: 9. The length of the CDR3 is 16 residues. CDR3 in amino acids: CASSGGRGLAVYEQYF. Here the CDR3 DNA reads TGCGCCAGCAGTGGGGGTAGAGGACTAGCGGTCTACGAGCAGTACTTC.

The gene calls are TRBV2 and TRBJ2-2; 11 bases match TRBD1. The junction had 5 bases not matched to a gene; V was cut back by 6 bases and J by 2 bases. This CDR3 spans 16 amino acids. CDR1 and CDR2 from the germline V gene are SNHLY and FYNNEI. DNA of the CDR3: TGTGCCAGCAGGGCCCGGACAGGGGGCAACACCGGGGAGCTGTTTTTT. It yields the protein CASRARTGGNTGELFF.

This chain connects TRBV11-3 to TRBJ2-7; TRBD2 matches 12 bases. V shed 5 bases, J shed 2 bases, and the junction held 16 bases outside the gene matches. The CDR3 consists of 19 residues. Germline V gene sequence: CDR1 SGHNT, CDR2 YENEEA. Written as DNA, the CDR3 is TGTGCCAGCAGCCCTTCCGGGACTAGCGGGTCTGGTGGGGCCTACGAGCAGTACTTC. It encodes CASSPSGTSGSGGAYEQYF.